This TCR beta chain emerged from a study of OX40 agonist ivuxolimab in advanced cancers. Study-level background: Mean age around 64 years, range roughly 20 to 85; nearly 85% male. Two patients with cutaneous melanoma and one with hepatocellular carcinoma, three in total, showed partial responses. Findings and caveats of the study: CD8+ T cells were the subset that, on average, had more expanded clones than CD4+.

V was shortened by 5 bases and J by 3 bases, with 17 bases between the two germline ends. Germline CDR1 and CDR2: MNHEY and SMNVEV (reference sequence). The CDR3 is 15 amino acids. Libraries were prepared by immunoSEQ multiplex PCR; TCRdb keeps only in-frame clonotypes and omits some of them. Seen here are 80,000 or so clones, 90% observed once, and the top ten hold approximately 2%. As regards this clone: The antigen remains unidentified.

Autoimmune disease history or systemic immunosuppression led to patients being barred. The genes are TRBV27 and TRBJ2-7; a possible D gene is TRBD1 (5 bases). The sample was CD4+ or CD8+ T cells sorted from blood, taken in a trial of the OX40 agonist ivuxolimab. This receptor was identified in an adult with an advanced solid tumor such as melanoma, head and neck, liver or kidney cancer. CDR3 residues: CASSRQGGANYEQYF. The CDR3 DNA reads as TGTGCCAGCAGTCGTCAGGGTGGCGCAAACTACGAGCAGTACTTC.